The rows below give T cell receptor beta chains drawn from one sample of a study of T-cell reconstitution after alpha-beta-depleted transplantation in children. TCRdb recomputed calls from the PCR reads with MiXCR, one row per CDR3 protein. The profile shows about 540,000 distinct CDR3 sequences, about 17% of them singletons. Sample: PBMCs from the stem cell graft donor, taken from the stem cell graft. These receptor sequences come from a human donor who donated a stem cell graft to a child with acute lymphoblastic leukemia. Both conserved end residues are part of each CDR3. D genes are given only for firm matches. Some rows mark clone size as missing; the rest say once, few, many or name a class of expanded clone.

d_call	v_call	j_call	clone_size	cdr3_nt	cdr3_aa
NA	TRBV20-1	TRBJ2-5	few	TGCAGTGCTAGATCCGGGTTCGGAATAGAGACCCAGTACTTC	CSARSGFGIETQYF
TRBD1	TRBV5-1	TRBJ1-1	NA	TGCGCCAGCAGCCGCGCTACAGGGGTGACTGAAGCTTTCTTT	CASSRATGVTEAFF
TRBD2	TRBV20-1	TRBJ2-7	few	TGCAGTGCCAATAGCGGGTCTGGCGAGCAGTACTTC	CSANSGSGEQYF
NA	TRBV3-1	TRBJ1-2	NA	TGTGCCAGCAGCCAAGTCTTCACAGGGTCCTATGGCTACACCTTC	CASSQVFTGSYGYTF
TRBD2	TRBV5-1	TRBJ2-1	NA	TGCGCCAGCAGCCCGCTAAGCTATAGCGGGAGATCCGATGAGCAGTTCTTC	CASSPLSYSGRSDEQFF
NA	TRBV12-3/TRBV12-4	TRBJ1-1	NA	TGTGCCAGCAGTTTTGAGCTTCCCACTGAAGCTTTCTTT	CASSFELPTEAFF
TRBD1	TRBV20-1	TRBJ2-7	NA	TGCAGTGCTAGAGATGGGCGGACAGGCTTCTACGAGCAGTACTTC	CSARDGRTGFYEQYF
TRBD1	TRBV11-2	TRBJ2-7	NA	TGTGCCAGCAGCTCCTTAGGGTGGACAGGGACCTACGAGCAGTACTTC	CASSSLGWTGTYEQYF
NA	TRBV4-2	TRBJ1-1	NA	TGTGCCAGCAACCAAGGTGACACTGAAGCTTTCTTT	CASNQGDTEAFF
NA	TRBV5-1	TRBJ1-2	NA	TGCGCCAGCAGCTTTTGGGTTGGGTCGACCTATGGCTACACCTTC	CASSFWVGSTYGYTF
NA	TRBV12-3/TRBV12-4	TRBJ2-5	few	TGTGCCAGCAGTCGGGACGGTGCAGAGACCCAGTACTTC	CASSRDGAETQYF
NA	TRBV20-1	TRBJ1-3	few	TGCAGTGCTAGAGTCGTCCGACAGGGAAACACCATATATTTT	CSARVVRQGNTIYF
TRBD2	TRBV6-5	TRBJ2-5	NA	TGTGCCAGCAGTTACTTTAGCGGGAGCGGGGAGACCCAGTACTTC	CASSYFSGSGETQYF
NA	TRBV30	TRBJ1-2	NA	TGTGGAGGCAGGGCCTTTAACTATGGCTACACCTTC	CGGRAFNYGYTF
NA	TRBV12-3/TRBV12-4	TRBJ1-5	NA	TGTGCCAGCAGTCCGGGACCCCCTGGAGTCCTTGGGGAGCCCCAGCATTTT	CASSPGPPGVLGEPQHF
NA	TRBV10-2	TRBJ1-1	NA	TGCGCCAGCAGTGACATAAAGAACAGCGAAGCTTTCTTT	CASSDIKNSEAFF
NA	TRBV5-1	TRBJ1-2	NA	TGCGCCAGCAGCTTGGATTTGGCGGGAAACTATGGCTACACCTTC	CASSLDLAGNYGYTF
TRBD2	TRBV4-1	TRBJ2-7	NA	TGCGCCAGCAGGCTATCTACTAGCGGGTCTTACTACGAGCAGTACTTC	CASRLSTSGSYYEQYF
NA	TRBV14	TRBJ2-3	NA	TGTGCCAGCAGCCAAATTAACCCTGCAGGCGCCACAGATACGCAGTATTTT	CASSQINPAGATDTQYF
TRBD2	TRBV3-1	TRBJ2-3	NA	TGTGCCAGCAGCCACACCGGGACTAGCGGGAGCGGCACAGATACGCAGTATTTT	CASSHTGTSGSGTDTQYF
TRBD2	TRBV3-1	TRBJ2-2	NA	TGTGCCAGCAGCCAAGACTTACTAGCGGGAGCCGGGGAGCTGTTTTTT	CASSQDLLAGAGELFF
NA	TRBV12-3/TRBV12-4	TRBJ2-1	NA	TGTGCCAGCAGCCCCGGGCAGCCGCTTCCGTTAGGGGAGCAGTTCTTC	CASSPGQPLPLGEQFF
NA	TRBV10-3	TRBJ2-1	few	TGTGCCATCAGTGAGACGGCGGGCAGCTACAATGAGCAGTTCTTC	CAISETAGSYNEQFF
NA	TRBV18	TRBJ1-5	NA	TGTGCCAGCTCACCCCAGAGGACCGACAATCAGCCCCAGCATTTT	CASSPQRTDNQPQHF
NA	TRBV5-1	TRBJ2-7	few	TGCGCCAGCAGCCTAGGGACTCGGATGCTATCTTCCTACGAGCAGTACTTC	CASSLGTRMLSSYEQYF
TRBD1	TRBV7-8	TRBJ2-7	many	TGTGCCAGCAGCTCGCTGACAGGGATCTACGAGCAGTACTTC	CASSSLTGIYEQYF
NA	TRBV7-9	TRBJ2-3	NA	TGTGCCAGCAGCAATGGGCCTAGCACAGATACGCAGTATTTT	CASSNGPSTDTQYF
NA	TRBV7-2	TRBJ2-5	many	TGTGCCAGCAGCTTAGATGCGACCCAGTACTTC	CASSLDATQYF
NA	TRBV5-5	TRBJ2-3	NA	TGTGCCAGCAGCTTCCAGACAGGGAGGGGCACAGATACGCAGTATTTT	CASSFQTGRGTDTQYF
TRBD2	TRBV5-1	TRBJ2-3	few	TGCGCCAGCAGCTTAGGAACGGGAGGGGCAGATACGCAGTATTTT	CASSLGTGGADTQYF
TRBD1	TRBV4-1	TRBJ2-7	NA	TGCGCCAGCAGCCAAGGTGTATTTGGACAGGGTACCTACGAGCAGTACTTC	CASSQGVFGQGTYEQYF
NA	TRBV12-3/TRBV12-4	TRBJ2-7	NA	TGTGCCAGCAGTTTCAGGCCCTCTATCGATCGCGAGCAGTACTTC	CASSFRPSIDREQYF
NA	TRBV18	TRBJ1-1	NA	TGTGCCAGCTCACCACGGCCGGAGACTGAAGCTTTCTTT	CASSPRPETEAFF
TRBD2	TRBV20-1	TRBJ2-5	few	TGCAGGTTAGGGCTAGCGGGATTGGAGACCCAGTACTTC	CRLGLAGLETQYF
NA	TRBV27	TRBJ2-2	few	TGTGCCAGCAGTTTCGCAGCAGCGAACACCGGGGAGCTGTTTTTT	CASSFAAANTGELFF
TRBD1	TRBV20-1	TRBJ2-7	NA	TGCAGTGGTCTACTAGGGGGCCGTACCTACGAGCAGTACTTC	CSGLLGGRTYEQYF
NA	TRBV20-1	TRBJ2-7	NA	TGCAGTGCTAGCTCCAGGGGTAGCGGTCTCTCCTACGAGCAGTACTTC	CSASSRGSGLSYEQYF
TRBD1	TRBV18	TRBJ2-3	NA	TGTGCCAGCTCAGAACCGGGACAGAGCACAGATACGCAGTATTTT	CASSEPGQSTDTQYF
NA	TRBV27	TRBJ2-7	few	TGTGCCAGCAGTTTATCGATAAACTACGAGCAGTACTTC	CASSLSINYEQYF
NA	TRBV14	TRBJ2-2	NA	TGTGCCAGCAGCCAATTTGTTAACACCGGGGAGCTGTTTTTT	CASSQFVNTGELFF
NA	TRBV7-3	TRBJ1-3	NA	TGTGCCAGCAGCTTACAGCCTGGAAACACCATATATTTT	CASSLQPGNTIYF
NA	TRBV5-1	TRBJ2-2	many	TGCGCCAGCAGCTTGGGGGGCCGGTACACCGGGGAGCTGTTTTTT	CASSLGGRYTGELFF
NA	TRBV9	TRBJ2-4	NA	TGTGCCAGCAGCGTAGGGGGGGTTGGCAAAAACATTCAGTACTTC	CASSVGGVGKNIQYF
TRBD2	TRBV12-3/TRBV12-4	TRBJ2-2	NA	TGTGCCAGCAGTTTATCTCTCGGGACTAGCTTGGCCGGGGAGCTGTTTTTT	CASSLSLGTSLAGELFF
TRBD1	TRBV18	TRBJ1-5	few	TGTGCCAGCTCACCCACCTATGGACAGGGGAATCAGCCCCAGCATTTT	CASSPTYGQGNQPQHF
NA	TRBV7-9	TRBJ1-2	NA	TGTGCCAGCAGGGATCGGGGGGCCGAAGGCTACACCTTC	CASRDRGAEGYTF
NA	TRBV2	TRBJ1-1	NA	TGTGCCAGCAGTGAACTGGGTCGACAGGAAGCTTTCTTT	CASSELGRQEAFF
NA	TRBV25-1	TRBJ2-1	NA	TGTGCCAGCAGTGATACGTGGGGGTACAATGAGCAGTTCTTC	CASSDTWGYNEQFF